The rows below give T cell receptor beta chains drawn from one sample of a study of patients and donors after allogeneic stem cell transplantation. TCRdb re-analysed the RT-PCR reads in MiXCR, keeping a single row per CDR3 protein. The sample carries several thousand distinct CDR3 sequences, 24% recorded once. The sequenced sample consisted of blood, either unsorted or a sorted T cell fraction (not recorded which). The origin of the receptors is a human donor who was either an allogeneic HSCT recipient or a stem cell or donor lymphocyte infusion donor (not recorded which). It is not recorded whose cells these are; they may come from a transplant donor. The CDR3 runs from the conserved cysteine through the conserved F or W. A D gene is named only where the DNA matches it firmly. Clone size is stated in some rows and not others, as once, few, many or a class when expanded.

j_gene,d_gene,abundance,v_gene,CDR3aa,CDR3nt
TRBJ2-1,-,few,TRBV7-8,CASSLQWDNEQFF,TGTGCCAGCAGCCTGCAATGGGACAATGAGCAGTTCTTC
TRBJ1-6,TRBD1,medium-sized,TRBV5-4,CASSLAGDSNSPLHF,TGTGCCAGCAGCTTGGCCGGGGACAGTAATTCACCCCTCCACTTT
TRBJ2-1,-,few,TRBV10-3,CAISESMVDEQFF,TGTGCCATCAGTGAGTCGATGGTGGATGAGCAGTTCTTC
TRBJ2-3,-,few,TRBV5-6,CASSLGHRQLSTDTQYF,TGTGCCAGCAGCTTGGGGCATAGGCAGCTCTCCACAGATACGCAGTATTTT
TRBJ1-2,-,-,TRBV15,CATSRDLGQAGDGYTF,TGTGCCACCAGCAGAGATCTCGGGCAGGCCGGGGATGGCTACACCTTC
TRBJ2-3,-,few,TRBV12-3/TRBV12-4,CASSFPTRTDTQYF,TGTGCCAGCAGTTTCCCGACACGTACAGATACGCAGTATTTT
TRBJ2-1,-,few,TRBV5-4,CASSYSWNEQFF,TGTGCCAGCAGCTACTCGTGGAATGAGCAGTTCTTC
TRBJ2-1,TRBD2,large,TRBV7-3,CASSLNGGLIPMSEQFF,TGTGCCAGCAGCTTAAATGGGGGACTAATCCCAATGAGTGAGCAGTTCTTC
TRBJ2-5,-,-,TRBV12-3/TRBV12-4,CASSLGHKGTQYF,TGTGCCAGCAGTTTGGGCCATAAAGGGACCCAGTACTTC
TRBJ2-4,TRBD1,-,TRBV6-5,CASRGTGKAKNIQYF,TGTGCCAGCCGAGGGACAGGGAAAGCCAAAAACATTCAGTACTTC
TRBJ2-3,-,medium-sized,TRBV21-1,CAATDTQYF,TGTGCTGCGACAGATACGCAGTATTTT
TRBJ2-2,-,few,TRBV12-3/TRBV12-4,CASHESLGTGELFF,TGTGCCAGCCATGAGTCACTGGGCACCGGGGAGCTGTTTTTT
TRBJ2-3,TRBD1,large,TRBV11-2,CASGQGSTDTQYF,TGTGCCAGCGGACAGGGGAGCACAGATACGCAGTATTTT
TRBJ1-3,TRBD1,-,TRBV7-2,CASSLALWGTGDTIYF,TGTGCCAGCAGCCTCGCCTTGTGGGGCACAGGGGACACCATATATTTT
TRBJ1-5,TRBD1,few,TRBV25-1,CASSTGASNQPQHF,TGTGCCAGCAGCACAGGGGCTAGCAATCAGCCCCAGCATTTT
TRBJ2-5,-,-,TRBV29-1,CSVSEMETQYF,TGCAGCGTTTCCGAGATGGAGACCCAGTACTTC
TRBJ2-3,-,-,TRBV29-1,CGITSSWGTDTQYF,TGCGGAATCACGTCCTCCTGGGGGACGGATACGCAGTATTTT
TRBJ1-2,TRBD1,medium-sized,TRBV4-3,CASSIQGAPSPFGYTF,TGCGCCAGCAGCATACAGGGGGCTCCATCTCCTTTTGGCTACACCTTC
TRBJ2-3,-,-,TRBV29-1,CSVGRFSTDTQYF,TGCAGCGTTGGTCGGTTTAGCACAGATACGCAGTATTTT
TRBJ1-1,TRBD1,-,TRBV9,CASSVRPDRELNTEAFF,TGTGCCAGCAGCGTACGACCCGACAGGGAATTGAACACTGAAGCTTTCTTT
TRBJ1-2,-,-,TRBV6-5,CASRTEPYGYTF,TGTGCCAGCAGGACGGAGCCCTATGGCTACACCTTC
TRBJ1-6,TRBD1,medium-sized,TRBV5-1,CASSPGQDYSPLHF,TGCGCCAGCAGCCCCGGACAGGACTATTCACCCCTCCACTTT
TRBJ2-5,TRBD2,-,TRBV20-1,CSATSGSRQETQYF,TGCAGTGCAACTAGCGGGTCGCGACAAGAGACCCAGTACTTC
TRBJ1-3,-,-,TRBV4-1,CASSQGIGPGNTIYF,TGCGCCAGCAGCCAAGGGATAGGGCCCGGAAACACCATATATTTT
TRBJ2-1,-,-,TRBV5-4,CASSLDLNNEQFF,TGTGCCAGCAGCTTGGACCTAAACAATGAGCAGTTCTTC
TRBJ1-5,-,-,TRBV11-2,CASSFDGNQPQHF,TGTGCCAGCAGCTTCGACGGAAATCAGCCCCAGCATTTT
TRBJ2-5,TRBD1,few,TRBV29-1,CSAEGTGQETQYF,TGCAGCGCCGAGGGGACAGGGCAAGAGACCCAGTACTTC
TRBJ2-1,TRBD2,large,TRBV11-3,CASSPRTSGRPYNEQFF,TGTGCCAGCAGCCCCCGGACTAGCGGACGACCTTACAATGAGCAGTTCTTC
TRBJ1-2,-,-,TRBV12-3/TRBV12-4,CASSLGAGGYGYTF,TGTGCCAGCAGTTTAGGTGCGGGCGGCTATGGCTACACCTTC
TRBJ2-5,TRBD2,-,TRBV7-8,CASSLRGRGETQYF,TGTGCCAGCAGTTTGAGAGGGAGGGGAGAGACCCAGTACTTC
TRBJ2-1,-,-,TRBV5-1,CASSFGGSYNEQFF,TGCGCCAGCAGCTTTGGCGGCTCCTACAATGAGCAGTTCTTC
TRBJ1-2,-,-,TRBV6-5,CASSQGVGYTF,TGTGCCAGCAGCCAAGGAGTAGGCTACACCTTC
TRBJ2-1,TRBD2,large,TRBV4-1,CASSQEGLAGPYNEQFF,TGCGCCAGCAGCCAAGAGGGACTAGCTGGGCCCTACAATGAGCAGTTCTTC